The present T cell receptor (beta chain) was sequenced within a study of cytomegalovirus exposure and HLA in healthy donors. Study observations and caveats: A few chains tied to CMV proved CMV antigen-specific in vitro. It was approximately 160 TCR beta chains that were listed as cytomegalovirus-associated.

The trim removed 4 bases at V and 0 bases at J, leaving 3 bases unmatched. The CDR3 sequence is 14 residues long. CDR1 is SQVTM, CDR2 ANQGSEA, per germline. Clones were sequenced by immunoSEQ multiplex PCR, and TCRdb holds only the in-frame ones, with some missing. Counted here are approximately 150,000 clones, more than 85% occurring once; the ten biggest clones make up roughly 0.7%. In the case of this clone: Antigen unknown.

This sequence was found in a young man in good health and CMV-seronegative. The chain employs TRBV29-1 and TRBJ2-1, with 7 bases fitting TRBD1. Sequenced sample: PBMCs. The CDR3, as DNA: TGCAGCGTTGTGGGGACAGACTCCTACAATGAGCAGTTCTTC. Protein: CSVVGTDSYNEQFF.